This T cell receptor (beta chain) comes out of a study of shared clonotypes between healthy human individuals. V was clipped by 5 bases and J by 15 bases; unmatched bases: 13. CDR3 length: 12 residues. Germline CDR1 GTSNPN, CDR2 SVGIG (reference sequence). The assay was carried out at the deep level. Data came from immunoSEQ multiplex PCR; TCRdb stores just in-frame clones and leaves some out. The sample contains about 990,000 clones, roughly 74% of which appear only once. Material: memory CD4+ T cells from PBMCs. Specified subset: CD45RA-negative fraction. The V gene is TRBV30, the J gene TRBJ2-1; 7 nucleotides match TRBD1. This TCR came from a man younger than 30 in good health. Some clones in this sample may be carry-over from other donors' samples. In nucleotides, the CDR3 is TGTGCCTGGCGGCAAATGGGGGACAGCCTGTTCTTC. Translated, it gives CAWRQMGDSLFF.